The 3 T cell receptor beta chains below all came from one sample that was sequenced in a study of molecular identifiers for immune sequencing clone quantification (dated by TCRdb to 2016 to 2019). Receptor libraries were prepared by PCR. These reads were obtained on an Illumina HiSeq 4000. TCRdb trimmed the raw reads at Q25, called clones with MiXCR and kept productive beta chains. Rows are unified per CDR3 protein, each entry keeping the most common DNA and genes. In this sample the table shows fewer than 350,000 distinct CDR3 sequences, 20% to 25% of which occur a single time. The ten largest make up more than 0.8% of the sample. Sequenced: naive CD8+ T cells from blood, with Jurkat cell RNA spiked in. This specimen's cell subset or site label, per the study, means: FACS-sorted CD8+CD4-CCR7+CD45RA+ naive T cells. These receptors came from a human donor in good health. Some libraries in this study had Jurkat cell RNA spiked in.

CDR3 sequence (DNA): TGTGCCACCGCAGGGGGCGCCGGGGAGCTGTTTTTT. This translates into CATAGGAGELFF. The chain carries TRBV24-1 and TRBJ2-2, with 8 bases lining up with TRBD1. Germline loops: CDR1 KGHDR, CDR2 SFDVKD. V lost 9 bases and J lost 6; bases outside the gene matches: 2. The CDR3 loop spans 12 amino acids.

At least ten counts were recorded for this clonotype. The chain combines TRBV20-1 with TRBJ1-1, with a tentative D call TRBD1 (6 bases). Germline values: CDR1 DFQATT, CDR2 SNEGSKA (reference sequence). V lost 4 bases to trimming and J lost 4 bases, with 16 bases between them. The CDR3 spans 14 residues. This chain's CDR3 is CSATLGRGITEAFF. Here the CDR3 DNA reads TGCAGTGCTACGTTGGGCAGGGGTATCACTGAAGCTTTCTTT.

The chain joins TRBV13 to TRBJ2-3, with a tentative D call TRBD1 (6 bases). Per germline, CDR1 PRHDT and CDR2 FYEKMQ (reference sequence). V shed 0 bases and J shed 8 bases, with 18 bases lying between them. The CDR3 spans 16 residues. CDR3 coding DNA: TGTGCCAGCAGCTTAGGACTAGTGGGGGCCGTGGTTACGCAGTATTTT. It codes for CASSLGLVGAVVTQYF.